The 2 T cell receptor beta chains given below trace back to one sample, sequenced in a study of CD8 T cells in ankylosing spondylitis. TCRdb redid the calling of the 5' RACE reads with MiXCR, one entry per CDR3 protein. The sample shows 300,000 to 400,000 distinct CDR3 sequences, around 20% of them seen only once. Sequencing used blood, either unsorted or a sorted T cell fraction (not recorded which). These TCRs come from a male donor with ankylosing spondylitis or in good health (not recorded which).

The genes are TRBV9 and TRBJ2-5; either TRBD1 or TRBD2 may fit D (5 bases each). V lost 0 bases to trimming and J lost 5 bases, with 14 bases between them. Germline loops: CDR1 SGDLS, CDR2 YYNGEE. The CDR3 runs to 15 residues. As DNA, the CDR3 is TGTGCCAGCAGCGTAGGTTGGGGGACGTGGGAGACCCAGTACTTC. Its translation is CASSVGWGTWETQYF.

CDR3: CASSRAGARSYEQYF. The CDR3 DNA reads as TGTGCCAGCAGTAGGGCAGGGGCCCGCTCCTACGAGCAGTACTTC. This chain joins TRBV12-3 or TRBV12-4 and TRBJ2-7, with a tentative D call TRBD1 (6 bases). The V end lost 5 bases, the J end lost 0 bases, and 14 bases lay between the germline ends. The CDR3 runs 15 residues.